This TCR beta chain was found in a study of cytomegalovirus exposure and HLA in healthy donors. Turning to the study itself: Of the donors genotyped, approximately 430 in all, about 80% fell in the Caucasian-associated ancestry cluster.

The PCR was carried out with 60 Vbeta primers and 13 Jbeta primers. Method: immunoSEQ multiplex PCR; TCRdb's copy keeps in-frame clones and lacks some. The sample has some 240,000 clones, around nine tenths seen once. This clonotype originated in a girl aged 2-9 years in good health and CMV-seronegative. Sequencing was carried out using PBMCs.

The CDR3 sequence is CASLETGTGAREQYF. CDR3 sequence (DNA): TGTGCCAGCCTAGAAACCGGGACAGGGGCTCGCGAGCAGTACTTC. The rearrangement uses TRBV25-1 and TRBJ2-5, with TRBD1 identical over 10 bases. TRBJ2-7 explains the end of the DNA better; the J call may be wrong. CDR1 and CDR2 from the germline V gene are MGHDK and SYGVNS. The CDR3 extends over 15 amino acids.